This TCR beta chain was identified in a study of shared clonotypes between healthy human individuals. Looking at the study overall: CD8 memory received one plate per donor, CD8 naive two, CD4 memory three and CD4 naive three.

Study-wide points: Generation probabilities were higher for clonotypes shared across all four sorted-subset donors than for unshared ones.

Deep-level running was used for the assay. A 200 ng quantity of DNA, 30,000 to 35,000 T cell genomes, went into the sorted-subset replicate PCRs. Profiled with immunoSEQ multiplex PCR; TCRdb holds only in-frame clones, not every one. Among about 300,000 clones listed, approximately 74% were seen once. Details on this clone: Its specificity is unknown.

The CDR3 totals 12 residues. The germline V gene has CDR1 KGHSH and CDR2 LQKENI. Trimming took off 6 bases at V and 1 base at J, with 5 bases between the two ends. Sequenced: memory CD4+ T cells sorted from blood. Subset defined: CD45RA-negative fraction. The gene calls are TRBV18 and TRBJ2-3; D call uncertain. This TCR came from a man between 25 and 39 years old in good health. CDR3 nucleotide sequence: TGTGCCAGCTCCACCCGCACAGATACGCAGTATTTT. This gives the protein CASSTRTDTQYF.